This T cell receptor beta chain was identified in a study of neoadjuvant anti-PD-1 for oral cavity cancer. The assay was immunoSEQ multiplex PCR, and TCRdb's table has in-frame clones only and misses some. The sample records some 61,000 clones, 80% to 90% being singletons. This CDR3 spans 14 amino acids. Germline V gene lookup returns CDR1 SNHLY and CDR2 FYNNEI. Trimming stripped 3 bases from V and 2 bases from J, with 10 bases between. Described time point: after neoadjuvant nivolumab, at surgical resection. The chain recombines TRBV2 with TRBJ1-1; D unresolved. This clonotype originated in a person aged 35-79 years with oral cavity squamous cell carcinoma. Material: PBMCs, obtained after nivolumab (anti-PD-1) treatment. The CDR3 loop reads CASSDGQRNTEAFF. The CDR3 DNA reads as TGTGCCAGCAGTGACGGTCAGCGTAACACTGAAGCTTTCTTT.